This T cell receptor beta chain was captured in a study of T cells after posttransplantation cyclophosphamide. Only in-frame clones appear in the TCRdb table, and some are missing; sequencing was by immunoSEQ multiplex PCR. The sample records around 47,000 clones, 85% to 95% being singletons. This CDR3 comprises 20 residues. Germline V gene sequence: CDR1 SGHRS, CDR2 YFSETQ. Germline trimming cut 0 bases from V and 1 base from J; bases unmatched to any gene: 12. Study-wide results and caveats: Later post-transplant blood repertoires were often dominated by donor CD8+ memory clones.

Points on this clone: Its target is unknown.

The chain carries TRBV5-1 and TRBJ2-3, with TRBD2 identical over 12 bases. Specimen: PBMCs. The receptor was derived from a young woman in good health and a related stem cell transplant donor. Here the CDR3 reads CASSLVASGGGNDGTDTQYF. CDR3 coding DNA: TGCGCCAGCAGCTTGGTGGCTAGCGGGGGGGGGAACGACGGCACAGATACGCAGTATTTT.